Included here is one T cell receptor beta chain sequence, with context. The antigen remains unidentified. Sequenced material consisted of expressed TCRB transcripts (all of the isolated RNA was reverse transcribed). Assay: immunoSEQ multiplex PCR; the TCRdb copy retains only in-frame clones and omits some. The top ten clones hold approximately 0.11% of a sample with 600,000 to 700,000 clones, approximately 13% of them seen once. This sample is part of a study of beta chain features in type 1 diabetes. Across the study: Cell yields, gender and age were similar in healthy donors and patients.

V gave up 3 bases and J gave up 2 bases, with 12 bases separating them. The CDR3 is 14 amino acids. In germline, CDR1 is SGDLS, CDR2 YYNGEE. Overall study findings and caveats: In patients and controls equally, PCR might favor templates that are shorter. People with Type 1 diabetes carried modestly yet significantly shorter TCRB CDR3s in all four CD4+ subsets.

The rearrangement joins TRBV9 to TRBJ2-7; D gene ambiguous. Material: naive CD4+ T cells from blood. The TCR was taken from a man aged 25 to 40 with type 1 diabetes. The CDR3: CASSAGPGPYEQYF. The CDR3 DNA follows: TGTGCCAGCAGCGCCGGACCAGGTCCCTACGAGCAGTACTTC.